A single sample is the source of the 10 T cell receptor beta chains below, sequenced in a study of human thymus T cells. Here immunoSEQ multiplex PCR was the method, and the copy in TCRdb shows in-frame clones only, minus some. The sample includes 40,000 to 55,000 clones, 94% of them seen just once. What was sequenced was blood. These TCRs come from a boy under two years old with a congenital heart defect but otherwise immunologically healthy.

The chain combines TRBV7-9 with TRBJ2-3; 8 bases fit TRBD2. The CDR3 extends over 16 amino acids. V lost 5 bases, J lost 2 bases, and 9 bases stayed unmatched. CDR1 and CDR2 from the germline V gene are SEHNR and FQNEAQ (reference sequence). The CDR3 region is CASSPDRGGVTDTQYF. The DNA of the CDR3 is TGTGCCAGCAGCCCCGATCGGGGGGGGGTCACAGATACGCAGTATTTT. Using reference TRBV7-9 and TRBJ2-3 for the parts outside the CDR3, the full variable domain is DTGVSQNPRHKITKRGQNVTFRCDPISEHNRLYWYRQTLGQGPEFLTYFQNEAQLEKSRLLSDRFSAERPKGSFSTLEIQRTEQGDSAMYLCASSPDRGGVTDTQYFGPGTRLTVL.

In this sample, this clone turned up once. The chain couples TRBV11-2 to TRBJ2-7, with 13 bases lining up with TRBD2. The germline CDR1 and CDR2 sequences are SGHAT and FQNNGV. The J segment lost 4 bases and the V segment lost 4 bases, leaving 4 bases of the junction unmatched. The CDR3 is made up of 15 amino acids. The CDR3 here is CASSSRLAGGYEQYF. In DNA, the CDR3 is TGTGCCAGCAGCTCCAGACTAGCGGGAGGTTACGAGCAGTACTTC.

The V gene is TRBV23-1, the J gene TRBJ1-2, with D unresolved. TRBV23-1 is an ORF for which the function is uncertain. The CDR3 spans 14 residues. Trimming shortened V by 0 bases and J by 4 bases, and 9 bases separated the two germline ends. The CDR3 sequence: CASSQSSLPYGYTF. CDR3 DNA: TGCGCCAGCAGTCAATCTTCTCTCCCCTATGGCTACACCTTC.

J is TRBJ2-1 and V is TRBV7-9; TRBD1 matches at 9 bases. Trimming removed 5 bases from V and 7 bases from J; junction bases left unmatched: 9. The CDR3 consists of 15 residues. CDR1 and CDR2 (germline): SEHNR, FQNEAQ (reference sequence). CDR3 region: CASSPGTGKENEQFF. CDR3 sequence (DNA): TGTGCCAGCAGCCCCGGGACAGGGAAGGAAAATGAGCAGTTCTTC.

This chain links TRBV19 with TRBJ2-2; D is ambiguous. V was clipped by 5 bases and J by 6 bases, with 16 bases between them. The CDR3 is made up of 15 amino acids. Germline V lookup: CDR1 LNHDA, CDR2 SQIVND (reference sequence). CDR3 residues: CASSLSRAPAGELFF. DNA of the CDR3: TGTGCCAGTAGTTTAAGCCGGGCTCCTGCCGGGGAGCTGTTTTTT.

This chain's CDR3 is CASSASTGGKETQYF. CDR3 bases: TGTGCCAGCAGCGCTAGTACGGGGGGGAAAGAGACCCAGTACTTC. The rearrangement joins TRBV7-8 to TRBJ2-5; 8 nucleotides align to TRBD2. V was clipped by 5 bases and J by 3 bases; unmatched bases: 8. The germline V gene has CDR1 SGHVS and CDR2 FQNEAQ. The CDR3 is made up of 15 amino acids. The variable domain in full, completed from reference TRBV7-8 and TRBJ2-5, reads GAGVSQSPRYKVAKRGQDVALRCDPISGHVSLFWYQQALGQGPEFLTYFQNEAQLDKSGLPSDRFFAERPEGSVSTLKIQRTQQEDSAVYLCASSASTGGKETQYFGPGTRLLVL.

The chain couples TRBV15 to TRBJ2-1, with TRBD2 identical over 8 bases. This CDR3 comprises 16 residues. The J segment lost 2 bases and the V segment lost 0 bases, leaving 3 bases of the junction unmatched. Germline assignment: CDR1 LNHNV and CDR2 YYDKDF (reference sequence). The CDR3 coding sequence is TGTGCCACCAGCAGAGAGAACGGGGGGGCCTACAATGAGCAGTTCTTC. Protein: CATSRENGGAYNEQFF.

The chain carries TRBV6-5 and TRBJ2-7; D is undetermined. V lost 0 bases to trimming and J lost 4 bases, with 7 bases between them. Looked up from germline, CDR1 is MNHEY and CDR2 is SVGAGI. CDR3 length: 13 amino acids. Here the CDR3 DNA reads TGTGCCAGCAGTTACTCGAGAGCATACGAGCAGTACTTC. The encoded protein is CASSYSRAYEQYF.

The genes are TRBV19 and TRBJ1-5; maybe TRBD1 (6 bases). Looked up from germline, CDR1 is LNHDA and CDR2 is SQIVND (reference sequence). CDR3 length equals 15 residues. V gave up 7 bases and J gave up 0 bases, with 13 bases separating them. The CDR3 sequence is CASTMGGYSNQPQHF. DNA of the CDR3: TGTGCCAGTACCATGGGGGGCTATAGCAATCAGCCCCAGCATTTT.

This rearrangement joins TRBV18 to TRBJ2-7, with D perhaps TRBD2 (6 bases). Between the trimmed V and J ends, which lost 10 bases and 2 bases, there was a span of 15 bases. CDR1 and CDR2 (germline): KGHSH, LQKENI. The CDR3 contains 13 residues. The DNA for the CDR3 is TGTGCCACCTCGATGGAGGGGCCCTACGAGCAGTACTTC. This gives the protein CATSMEGPYEQYF.